The rows below give T cell receptor beta chains drawn from one sample of a study of sequential checkpoint blockade in melanoma. Clones were sequenced by immunoSEQ multiplex PCR, and TCRdb holds only the in-frame ones, with some missing. The sample comprises 7,900 or so clones, 20% to 30% of which are singletons, and around 6.4% rests with the top ten. This specimen was tumor tissue (inferred from file names), taken from a patient given nivolumab and ipilimumab in sequence. These receptors were obtained from a human donor with melanoma. The CDR3 runs from the conserved cysteine through the conserved F or W. D genes are given only for firm matches. Not every row has a clone size; where given, it reads once, few, many or a size class.

j_gene: TRBJ1-1
d_gene: NA
v_gene: TRBV9
abundance: few
CDR3nt: TGTGCCAGCAGCGTAGTCGGCGAGAACACTGAAGCTTTCTTT
CDR3aa: CASSVVGENTEAFF

j_gene: TRBJ1-5
d_gene: NA
v_gene: TRBV28
abundance: few
CDR3nt: TGTGCCAGCAGACCACACGACTCGACCAAAAAAAGCAATCAGCCCCAGCATTTT
CDR3aa: CASRPHDSTKKSNQPQHF

j_gene: TRBJ2-1
d_gene: TRBD2
v_gene: TRBV14
abundance: NA
CDR3nt: TGTGCCAGCAGCCGACTAGCACAGTACAATGAGCAGTTCTTC
CDR3aa: CASSRLAQYNEQFF

j_gene: TRBJ2-1
d_gene: NA
v_gene: TRBV11-3
abundance: few
CDR3nt: TGTGCCAGCAGCTCAGAGCGCTCAACCTACAATGAGCAGTTCTTC
CDR3aa: CASSSERSTYNEQFF

j_gene: TRBJ1-5
d_gene: NA
v_gene: TRBV28
abundance: few
CDR3nt: TGTGCCAGCACCCGAGGGGGGGGTAGTCAGCCCCAGCATTTT
CDR3aa: CASTRGGGSQPQHF

j_gene: TRBJ2-3
d_gene: TRBD2
v_gene: TRBV11-3
abundance: NA
CDR3nt: TGTGCCAGCAGCTTGGGAGCGGGGGGGAGCACAGATACGCAGTATTTT
CDR3aa: CASSLGAGGSTDTQYF

j_gene: TRBJ2-5
d_gene: NA
v_gene: TRBV5-1
abundance: NA
CDR3nt: TGCGCCAGCAGCTTACAGGACCCTCGGCAAGAGACCCAGTACTTC
CDR3aa: CASSLQDPRQETQYF

j_gene: TRBJ1-4
d_gene: TRBD1
v_gene: TRBV9
abundance: few
CDR3nt: TGTGCCAGCAGCGTAGAAGGGACAGCAACTAATGAAAAACTGTTTTTT
CDR3aa: CASSVEGTATNEKLFF

j_gene: TRBJ2-7
d_gene: TRBD2
v_gene: TRBV11-3
abundance: NA
CDR3nt: TGTGCCAGCAGCCCCGGGACTAGTATCTACGAGCAGTACTTC
CDR3aa: CASSPGTSIYEQYF

j_gene: TRBJ1-1
d_gene: NA
v_gene: TRBV23-1
abundance: NA
CDR3nt: TGCGCCAGCAGCCAAGATTATGGGTTTGAAGCTTTCTTT
CDR3aa: CASSQDYGFEAFF

j_gene: TRBJ1-5
d_gene: NA
v_gene: TRBV18
abundance: few
CDR3nt: TGTGCCAGCTCACCACAACAGTCCAGCAATCAGCCCCAGCATTTT
CDR3aa: CASSPQQSSNQPQHF

j_gene: TRBJ1-5
d_gene: NA
v_gene: TRBV11-3
abundance: NA
CDR3nt: TGTGCCAGCAGCTTGGCCGAGAATGACAATCAGCCCCAGCATTTT
CDR3aa: CASSLAENDNQPQHF

j_gene: TRBJ1-1
d_gene: NA
v_gene: TRBV19
abundance: NA
CDR3nt: TGTGCCAGTAGTATAGATCCAGGGGCTGGTACTGAAGCTTTCTTT
CDR3aa: CASSIDPGAGTEAFF

j_gene: TRBJ2-7
d_gene: NA
v_gene: TRBV11-3
abundance: many
CDR3nt: TGTGCCAGCAGCTCCATTCTCACGGGTGACCGTTCCGAGCAGTACTTC
CDR3aa: CASSSILTGDRSEQYF

j_gene: TRBJ2-2
d_gene: TRBD2
v_gene: TRBV9
abundance: medium-sized
CDR3nt: TGTGCCAGCAGCGTAGAAGGGACTAGCGGGAGTATAGCCGGGGAGCTGTTTTTT
CDR3aa: CASSVEGTSGSIAGELFF

j_gene: TRBJ1-3
d_gene: NA
v_gene: TRBV6-8
abundance: NA
CDR3nt: TGTGCCAGCAGTTCAGCCACGGGCGGAAACACCATATATTTT
CDR3aa: CASSSATGGNTIYF

j_gene: TRBJ2-2
d_gene: TRBD1
v_gene: TRBV6-8
abundance: few
CDR3nt: TGTGCCAGCAGCTCCGGGACAGGAGTTACCGGGGAGCTGTTTTTT
CDR3aa: CASSSGTGVTGELFF

j_gene: TRBJ1-2
d_gene: TRBD1
v_gene: TRBV6-8
abundance: few
CDR3nt: TGTGCCAGCAGTGGGACAGGGGCCGGGGACTATGGCTACACCTTC
CDR3aa: CASSGTGAGDYGYTF

j_gene: TRBJ2-7
d_gene: NA
v_gene: TRBV19
abundance: NA
CDR3nt: TGTGCCAGTAGTCGGTATCCCCAGACAGGCTACGAGCAGTACTTC
CDR3aa: CASSRYPQTGYEQYF

j_gene: TRBJ2-7
d_gene: NA
v_gene: TRBV30
abundance: few
CDR3nt: TGTGCCTGGCAGGGGGGTGCGGACGAGCAGTACTTC
CDR3aa: CAWQGGADEQYF

j_gene: TRBJ1-2
d_gene: NA
v_gene: TRBV11-3
abundance: NA
CDR3nt: TGTGCCAGCAGCTTAGGTTCATGGACAGCTTATGGCTACACCTTC
CDR3aa: CASSLGSWTAYGYTF

j_gene: TRBJ2-1
d_gene: TRBD2
v_gene: TRBV14
abundance: NA
CDR3nt: TGTGCCAGCAGCCAGACCGGGACTAGCGGGGGGCCGTCCTACAATGAGCAGTTCTTC
CDR3aa: CASSQTGTSGGPSYNEQFF

j_gene: TRBJ2-1
d_gene: TRBD2
v_gene: TRBV18
abundance: NA
CDR3nt: TGTGCCAGCTCCAAACTAGCGGGGGGACCTGGGGTCAATGAGCAGTTCTTC
CDR3aa: CASSKLAGGPGVNEQFF

j_gene: TRBJ2-1
d_gene: TRBD2
v_gene: TRBV6-8
abundance: NA
CDR3nt: TGTGCCAGCAGTAAGGGGACTAGCGGGAAAGCGGGTGAGCAGTTCTTC
CDR3aa: CASSKGTSGKAGEQFF

j_gene: TRBJ2-3
d_gene: NA
v_gene: TRBV29-1
abundance: NA
CDR3nt: TGCAGCGTTGAAGGGGCCAAAGGACCCACGTTGGGGCGCACAGATACGCAGTATTTT
CDR3aa: CSVEGAKGPTLGRTDTQYF

j_gene: TRBJ2-2
d_gene: NA
v_gene: TRBV28
abundance: NA
CDR3nt: TGTGCCAGCAGTTTTGGGGCACAGGGAGCGAACACCGGGGAGCTGTTTTTT
CDR3aa: CASSFGAQGANTGELFF

j_gene: TRBJ2-2
d_gene: NA
v_gene: TRBV25-1
abundance: NA
CDR3nt: TGTGCCAGCAGTAGTCCCCACCCGTACATCGGGGAGCTGTTTTTT
CDR3aa: CASSSPHPYIGELFF

j_gene: TRBJ1-3
d_gene: NA
v_gene: TRBV30
abundance: few
CDR3nt: TGTGCCTGGGGGAGGGCTACCTCTGGAAACACCATATATTTT
CDR3aa: CAWGRATSGNTIYF

j_gene: TRBJ2-3
d_gene: NA
v_gene: TRBV5-1
abundance: NA
CDR3nt: TGCGCCAGCAGCTTGGCCCCGGGAGTGAAAGATACGCAGTATTTT
CDR3aa: CASSLAPGVKDTQYF

j_gene: TRBJ2-1
d_gene: TRBD1
v_gene: TRBV11-3
abundance: many
CDR3nt: TGTGCCAGCAGCCCGCAACAGGGGATCAATGAGCAGTTCTTC
CDR3aa: CASSPQQGINEQFF

j_gene: TRBJ1-1
d_gene: NA
v_gene: TRBV18
abundance: few
CDR3nt: TGTGCCAGCTCCGTTTTGGGGGCGGCTGAAGCTTTCTTT
CDR3aa: CASSVLGAAEAFF

j_gene: TRBJ1-4
d_gene: TRBD1
v_gene: TRBV30
abundance: medium-sized
CDR3nt: TGTGCCTGGAGTTGGGCAGGGGGAGCGGAAAAACTGTTTTTT
CDR3aa: CAWSWAGGAEKLFF

j_gene: TRBJ2-6
d_gene: NA
v_gene: TRBV11-3
abundance: many
CDR3nt: TGTGCCAGCAGCTTGGCCGGGTCTGGGGCCAACGTCCTGACTTTC
CDR3aa: CASSLAGSGANVLTF

j_gene: TRBJ1-1
d_gene: NA
v_gene: TRBV11-3
abundance: many
CDR3nt: TGTGCCAGCAGCTTATCTACGGGGGGAACTGAAGCTTTCTTT
CDR3aa: CASSLSTGGTEAFF

j_gene: TRBJ2-3
d_gene: TRBD1
v_gene: TRBV9
abundance: NA
CDR3nt: TGTGCCAGCAGCGTAGGGTCAGGGGGCGAGTCAGATACGCAGTATTTT
CDR3aa: CASSVGSGGESDTQYF

j_gene: TRBJ2-7
d_gene: TRBD2
v_gene: TRBV28
abundance: NA
CDR3nt: TGTGCCAGCAGTTTCGGGCTAGCGGAACAATACGAGCAGTACTTC
CDR3aa: CASSFGLAEQYEQYF

j_gene: TRBJ2-5
d_gene: NA
v_gene: TRBV28
abundance: few
CDR3nt: TGTGCCAGCAGCGAGGAGACAGGGAGGGAGACCCAGTACTTC
CDR3aa: CASSEETGRETQYF

j_gene: TRBJ1-5
d_gene: NA
v_gene: TRBV30
abundance: NA
CDR3nt: TGTGCCTGGAGTGTAGCCGGGGGCAGCAATCAGCCCCAGCATTTT
CDR3aa: CAWSVAGGSNQPQHF

j_gene: TRBJ2-3
d_gene: NA
v_gene: TRBV1
abundance: few
CDR3nt: TGCGCCAGCAGGCAAAGAAACACAGATACGCAGTATTTT
CDR3aa: CASRQRNTDTQYF

j_gene: TRBJ2-2
d_gene: NA
v_gene: TRBV11-3
abundance: medium-sized
CDR3nt: TGTGCCAGCAGCTTGGATCTCCTGAACACCGGGGAGCTGTTTTTT
CDR3aa: CASSLDLLNTGELFF